A single TCR beta chain is shown here with its context. This sample was taken from a study of beta chain features in type 1 diabetes. Trimming left V 0 bases short and J 2 bases short, with 7 bases between. In germline, CDR1 is LNHNV, CDR2 YYDKDF (reference sequence). The CDR3 has 14 amino acids. cDNA synthesis used the whole RNA isolate, giving expressed TCRB sequences. Here immunoSEQ multiplex PCR was the method, and the copy in TCRdb shows in-frame clones only, minus some. The top ten hold roughly 0.098% of the sample, which has under 800,000 clones, around a sixth seen once. V usage is TRBV15 and J usage is TRBJ2-5; D is undetermined. Sequencing used naive CD4+ T cells from blood. The source of this sequence is a man younger than 35 in good health. The CDR3 loop is CATSRDDGQETQYF. CDR3 coding DNA: TGTGCCACCAGCAGAGATGATGGTCAAGAGACCCAGTACTTC. Full variable domain (rest looked up from reference TRBV15 and TRBJ2-5): DAMVIQNPRYQVTQFGKPVTLSCSQTLNHNVMYWYQQKSSQAPKLLFHYYDKDFNNEADTPDNFQSRRPNTSFCFLDIRSPGLGDTAMYLCATSRDDGQETQYFGPGTRLLVL.